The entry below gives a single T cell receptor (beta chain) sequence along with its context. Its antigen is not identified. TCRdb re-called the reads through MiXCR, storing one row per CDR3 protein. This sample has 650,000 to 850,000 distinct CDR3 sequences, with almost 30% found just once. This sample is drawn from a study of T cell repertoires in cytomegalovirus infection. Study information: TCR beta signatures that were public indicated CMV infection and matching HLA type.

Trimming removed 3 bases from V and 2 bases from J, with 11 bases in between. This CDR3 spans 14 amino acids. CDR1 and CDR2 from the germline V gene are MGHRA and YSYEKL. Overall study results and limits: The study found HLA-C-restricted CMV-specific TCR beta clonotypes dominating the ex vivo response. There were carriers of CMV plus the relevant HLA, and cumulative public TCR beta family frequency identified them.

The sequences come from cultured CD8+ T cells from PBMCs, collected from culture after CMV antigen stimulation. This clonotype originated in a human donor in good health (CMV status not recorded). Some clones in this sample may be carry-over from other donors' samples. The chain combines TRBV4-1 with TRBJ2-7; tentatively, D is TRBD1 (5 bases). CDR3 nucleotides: TGCGCCAGCAGCCAGGGATTAGGGGCCTACGAGCAGTACGTC. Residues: CASSQGLGAYEQYV.